This T cell receptor (beta chain) is from a study of T cells and copy number aberrations in small-cell lung cancer. About this clone: Its antigen is as yet unknown.

Overall study results and limits: A small sample size limited this study; results need validation. Versus adjacent lung, tumor T-cell richness and clonality were lower; density nonsignificantly.

Clones were sequenced by immunoSEQ multiplex PCR, and TCRdb holds only the in-frame ones, with some missing. The sample holds more than 9,000 clones; over 75% are singletons and the top ten take roughly 34%. Donors had limited-stage small-cell lung cancer and underwent surgical resection in Hangzhou, China, between the late 2000s and the early 2020s. No donor received preoperative chemotherapy or radiotherapy, or immunotherapy before or after surgery. CDR1 SGHVS and CDR2 FQNEAQ come from the germline V gene. Deletions cut 6 bases from V and 3 bases from J, with 17 bases between. This CDR3 has 16 amino acids.

The sequencing sample was made of normal tissue next to the tumor. This sequence originates from a man in his sixties with small cell lung cancer. The gene calls are TRBV7-8 and TRBJ2-2, with D perhaps TRBD1 (5 bases). The DNA for the CDR3 is TGTGCCAGCAGTCCGAGCAGGGTTTGGGACACCGGGGAGCTGTTTTTT. It yields the protein CASSPSRVWDTGELFF.